A selection of T cell receptor beta chains follows, all from one sample in a study of blood T cells in healthy people across ages. TCRdb re-analysed the 5' RACE reads in MiXCR, keeping a single row per CDR3 protein. The sample comprises approximately 940,000 distinct CDR3 sequences, roughly 52% of which are singletons, and roughly an eighth rests with the top ten. The sequencing input was blood. The receptors shown here come from a man between 25 and 39 years old in good health. Each CDR3 is given with its conserved first and last residue. D genes are given only for firm matches. Clone size is shown for a subset of rows, as once, few, many or a class of expanded clone.

TRBV20-1	16	few	TRBD2	TRBJ2-7	TGCAGTGCTAGAGACCTAGCGGGGCCGAGCTCCTACGAGCAGTACTTC	CSARDLAGPSSYEQYF
TRBV7-3	19	.	TRBD2	TRBJ2-7	TGTGCCAGCAGCTTATCCGGGGGATTCCTAGCGGGTAGTTCCTACGAGCAGTACTTC	CASSLSGGFLAGSSYEQYF
TRBV20-1	13	.	TRBD1	TRBJ1-4	TGCAGTGCCAGACAGGGTACTGATGAAAAACTGTTTTTT	CSARQGTDEKLFF
TRBV10-3	13	few	.	TRBJ2-3	TGTGCCATCGTTGGTGCGGCCTCAGCTACGCAGTATTTT	CAIVGAASATQYF
TRBV6-2/TRBV6-3	15	.	TRBD1	TRBJ2-3	TGTGCCAGCAGTTCAGGACAGGGTTCTGCAGATACGCAGTATTTT	CASSSGQGSADTQYF
TRBV7-9	12	once	.	TRBJ1-5	TGTGCCAGCAGCGTGATGACGCAGCCCCAGCATTTT	CASSVMTQPQHF
TRBV2	13	.	.	TRBJ2-3	TGTGTCAGCAGTGAAGGGGCCACAGATACGCAGTATTTT	CVSSEGATDTQYF
TRBV6-5	14	few	.	TRBJ1-2	TGTGCCAGCAGTGACTTACAGGGAGACTATGGCTACACCTTC	CASSDLQGDYGYTF
TRBV4-2	14	few	.	TRBJ2-7	TGTGCCAGCAGCCAAGATATAGAGGTAGCCGAGCAGTACTTC	CASSQDIEVAEQYF
TRBV5-1	16	many	TRBD2	TRBJ2-3	TGCGCCAGCAGCTTGGGGGCTAGCGGGAACAGGGATACGCAGTATTTT	CASSLGASGNRDTQYF
TRBV20-1	13	.	.	TRBJ1-5	TGCAGTGCTAGAGATACAGCTAATCAGCCCCAGCATTTT	CSARDTANQPQHF
TRBV6-1	16	.	.	TRBJ2-4	TGTGCCAGCAGTGCCCGGGACGTAAGGGGCAAAAACATTCAGTACTTC	CASSARDVRGKNIQYF
TRBV10-3	15	.	.	TRBJ1-1	TGTGCCATCAGAACCCTGGGCGGAAAGAACACTGAAGCTTTCTTT	CAIRTLGGKNTEAFF
TRBV18	12	few	.	TRBJ2-7	TGTGCCAGCTCACCACAGGAGAAGGGCCAGTACTTC	CASSPQEKGQYF
TRBV5-1	16	.	.	TRBJ2-1	TGCGCCAGCAGCTTGGTAGGGCCCCCCGTTGGGAATGAGCAGTTCTTC	CASSLVGPPVGNEQFF
TRBV5-8	17	.	TRBD1	TRBJ1-1	TGTGCCAGCAGCCCGGTCGGGGGACAGGGGGCAATTGGTGAAGCTTTCTTT	CASSPVGGQGAIGEAFF
TRBV7-2	13	once	.	TRBJ2-7	TGTGCCAGCAGCACCAGGGTATTCGACGAGCAGTACTTC	CASSTRVFDEQYF
TRBV6-5	13	many	.	TRBJ2-7	TGTGCCAGCAGTCCACGATCGCACAGGGAGCAGTACTTC	CASSPRSHREQYF
TRBV10-3	12	.	.	TRBJ1-1	TGTGCCATCAGTCCGGTGGGCACTGAAGCTTTCTTT	CAISPVGTEAFF
TRBV27	17	few	TRBD2	TRBJ2-3	TGTGCCAGCAGTCAGACTTTACTCGGGGGGGGCACAGATACGCAGTATTTT	CASSQTLLGGGTDTQYF
TRBV11-2	16	.	.	TRBJ2-3	TGTGCCAGCAGCTTAAAGGGCGGACTTGACACAGATACGCAGTATTTT	CASSLKGGLDTDTQYF
TRBV20-1	16	.	TRBD2	TRBJ2-3	TGCAGTGCGCTGACCCTAGCGGGGGGCCTCACAGATACGCAGTATTTT	CSALTLAGGLTDTQYF
TRBV20-1	14	few	.	TRBJ1-2	TGCAGTGCTAGAGCCTCGACGGCTAACTATGGCTACACCTTC	CSARASTANYGYTF
TRBV18	15	.	.	TRBJ2-5	TGTGCCAGCTCACAATTGGACAGTCGCCAAGAGACCCAGTACTTC	CASSQLDSRQETQYF
TRBV28	14	.	TRBD1	TRBJ1-6	TGTGCCAGCAGGCCGACAGGGTATAATTCACCCCTCCACTTT	CASRPTGYNSPLHF
TRBV21-1	14	.	.	TRBJ1-1	TGTGCCAGCACCAACACCCGGGGAAACACTGAAGCTTTCTTT	CASTNTRGNTEAFF
TRBV6-2/TRBV6-3	15	few	TRBD2	TRBJ2-3	TGTGCCAGCAGAATAGCGGGAGGTAGCACAGATACGCAGTATTTT	CASRIAGGSTDTQYF
TRBV12-3/TRBV12-4	13	few	TRBD2	TRBJ2-1	TGTGCCAGCAGGCGCGGACTAGCCGGCGAGCAGTTCTTC	CASRRGLAGEQFF
TRBV7-2	16	once	TRBD1	TRBJ2-2	TGTGCCAGCAGCTTCAACACGGGACAGTACACCGGGGAGCTGTTTTTT	CASSFNTGQYTGELFF
TRBV28	15	.	.	TRBJ2-7	TGTGCCAGCAGTCCGGCCTCGGGACTCTCCTACGAGCAGTACTTC	CASSPASGLSYEQYF
TRBV28	16	few	TRBD1	TRBJ1-2	TGTGCCAGCAGTTCCCCAGGGGGCGCATCTAACTATGGCTACACCTTC	CASSSPGGASNYGYTF
TRBV7-2	17	.	.	TRBJ2-2	TGTGCCAGCAGCCGTCAAACAGGGCACCGTGACACCGGGGAGCTGTTTTTT	CASSRQTGHRDTGELFF
TRBV4-1	16	.	TRBD2	TRBJ2-7	TGCGCCAGCAGCCAAGACTGGCTAGCGGGAGTTAACGAGCAGTACTTC	CASSQDWLAGVNEQYF
TRBV12-3/TRBV12-4	14	.	.	TRBJ1-1	TGTGCCAGCAGTTTTTTTGGAATGAACACTGAAGCTTTCTTT	CASSFFGMNTEAFF
TRBV6-6	13	few	.	TRBJ2-7	TGTGCCAGCTTCTCCAGGGTAGTCAACGAGCAGTACTTC	CASFSRVVNEQYF
TRBV4-1	14	.	TRBD1	TRBJ2-3	TGCGCCAGCAGTGACCCAGGGGGCCCAGATACGCAGTATTTT	CASSDPGGPDTQYF
TRBV6-5	18	.	.	TRBJ2-6	TGTGCCAGCAGTTACTCGAAGTCTGGGGCGGGGGGGGCCAACGTCCTGACTTTC	CASSYSKSGAGGANVLTF
TRBV29-1	12	.	.	TRBJ1-4	TGCAGCGCTGGGGGGTCAGATGAAAAACTGTTTTTT	CSAGGSDEKLFF
TRBV5-6	12	.	.	TRBJ2-3	TGTGCCAGCTCACCATCCTCAGATACGCAGTATTTT	CASSPSSDTQYF
TRBV6-5	15	.	TRBD2	TRBJ2-1	TGTGCCAGCAGTTACGAGTTCCCGGGAGGCAATGAGCAGTTCTTC	CASSYEFPGGNEQFF
TRBV15	14	many	.	TRBJ1-2	TGTGCCACCAGCCCAAATAAGGACAACTATGGCTACACCTTC	CATSPNKDNYGYTF
TRBV12-3/TRBV12-4	13	few	.	TRBJ1-5	TGTGCCAGCAGTTTTTCGGTAAATCAGCCCCAGCATTTT	CASSFSVNQPQHF
TRBV9	16	.	TRBD2	TRBJ2-3	TGTGCCAGCAGCTTAACCGGGACTAGCGACACAGATACGCAGTATTTT	CASSLTGTSDTDTQYF
TRBV14	13	.	.	TRBJ1-2	TGTGCCAGCAGCCAAGACTTAAAAGGGGGCTACACCTTC	CASSQDLKGGYTF
TRBV18	16	.	.	TRBJ1-6	TGTGCCAGCTCACCACCGGTCAGGGGTGATAATTCACCCCTCCACTTT	CASSPPVRGDNSPLHF
TRBV7-2	13	few	.	TRBJ2-3	TGTGCCAGCAGCGGGGGTGGGGCTGATACGCAGTATTTT	CASSGGGADTQYF
TRBV27	14	.	TRBD2	TRBJ2-7	TGTGCCAGCAGGGGTCTAGCGGCAAACTACGAGCAGTACTTC	CASRGLAANYEQYF
TRBV20-1	14	.	TRBD1	TRBJ1-1	TGCAGTGCTAGGGATAACAGGGGGCTAACTGAAGCTTTCTTT	CSARDNRGLTEAFF
TRBV9	13	.	.	TRBJ1-5	TGTGCCAGCAGCGTAGACGACAATCAGCCCCAGCATTTT	CASSVDDNQPQHF
TRBV27	13	.	.	TRBJ2-7	TGTGCCAGCAGTTTAAGGGTTGACTACGAGCAGTACTTC	CASSLRVDYEQYF